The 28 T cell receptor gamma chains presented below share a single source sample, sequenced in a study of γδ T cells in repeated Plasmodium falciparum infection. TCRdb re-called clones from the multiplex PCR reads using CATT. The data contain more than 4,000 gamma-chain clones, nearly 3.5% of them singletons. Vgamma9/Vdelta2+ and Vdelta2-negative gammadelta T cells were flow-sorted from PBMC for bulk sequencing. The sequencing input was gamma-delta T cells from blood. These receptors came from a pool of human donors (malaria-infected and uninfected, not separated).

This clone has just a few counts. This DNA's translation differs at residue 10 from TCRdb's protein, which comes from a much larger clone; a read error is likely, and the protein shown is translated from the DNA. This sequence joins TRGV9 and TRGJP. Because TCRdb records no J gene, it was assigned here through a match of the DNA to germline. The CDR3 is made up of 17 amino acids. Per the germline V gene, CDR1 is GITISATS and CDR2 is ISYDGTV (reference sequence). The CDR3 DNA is TGTGCCTTGTGGGAGGCACAAAAAGAGTCGGGCAAAAAAATCAAGGTATTT. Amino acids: CALWEAQKESGKKIKVF.

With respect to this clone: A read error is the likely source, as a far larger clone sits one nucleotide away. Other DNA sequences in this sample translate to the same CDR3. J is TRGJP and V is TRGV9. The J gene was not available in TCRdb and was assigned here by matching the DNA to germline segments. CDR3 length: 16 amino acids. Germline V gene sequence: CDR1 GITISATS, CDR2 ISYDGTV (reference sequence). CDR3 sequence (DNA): TGTGCCTTATGGGAGTATAAAGTGTTGGGCAAAAAAATCAAGGTATTT. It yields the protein CALWEYKVLGKKIKVF.

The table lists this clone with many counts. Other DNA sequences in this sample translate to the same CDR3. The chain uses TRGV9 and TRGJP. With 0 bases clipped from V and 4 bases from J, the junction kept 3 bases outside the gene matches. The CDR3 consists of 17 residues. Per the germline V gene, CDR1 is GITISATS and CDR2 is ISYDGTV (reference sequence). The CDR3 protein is CALWEVRQELGKKIKVF. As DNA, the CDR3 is TGTGCCTTGTGGGAGGTGCGTCAAGAGTTGGGCAAAAAAATCAAGGTATTT.

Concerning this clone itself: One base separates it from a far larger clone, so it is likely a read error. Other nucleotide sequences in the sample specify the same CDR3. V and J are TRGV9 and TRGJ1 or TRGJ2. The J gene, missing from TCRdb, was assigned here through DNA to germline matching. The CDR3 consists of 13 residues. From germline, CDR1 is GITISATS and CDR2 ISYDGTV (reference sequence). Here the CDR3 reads CALWESHYYKKLF. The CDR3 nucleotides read TGTGCCTTGTGGGAATCCCATTACTATAAGAAACTCTTT.

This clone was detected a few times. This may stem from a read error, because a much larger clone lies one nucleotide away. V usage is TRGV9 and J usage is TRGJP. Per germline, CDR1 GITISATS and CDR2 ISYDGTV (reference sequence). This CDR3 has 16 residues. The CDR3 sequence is CALRETLELGKKIKVF. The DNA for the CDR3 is TGTGCCTTGCGGGAGACGCTTGAGTTGGGCAAAAAAATCAAGGTATTT.

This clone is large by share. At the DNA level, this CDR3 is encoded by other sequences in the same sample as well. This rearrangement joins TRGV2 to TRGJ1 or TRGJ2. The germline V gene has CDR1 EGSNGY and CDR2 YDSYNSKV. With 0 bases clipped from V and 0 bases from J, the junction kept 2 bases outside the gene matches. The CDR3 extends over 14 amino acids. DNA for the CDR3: TGTGCCACCTGGGACGGGCGGAATTATTATAAGAAACTCTTT. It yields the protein CATWDGRNYYKKLF.

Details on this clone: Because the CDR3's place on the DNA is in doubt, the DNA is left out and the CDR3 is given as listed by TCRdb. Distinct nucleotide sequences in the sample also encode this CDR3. The CDR3 region is CALHSGFIIRNSLAVEQHLLSQVSIGRIQHF. No J gene call was made, and the V gene is TRGV9. The CDR3 extends over 31 residues, inclusive of both ends. Germline V lookup: CDR1 GITISATS, CDR2 ISYDGTV (reference sequence).

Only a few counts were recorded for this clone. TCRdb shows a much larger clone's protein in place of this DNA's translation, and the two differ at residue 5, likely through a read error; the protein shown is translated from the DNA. CDR3 sequence (DNA): TGTGCCTTGTGGGCGGAGTCGTTGGGCAAAAAAATCAAGGTATTT. This sequence encodes CALWAESLGKKIKVF. The chain links TRGV9 to TRGJP. The CDR3 consists of 15 residues. Germline values: CDR1 GITISATS, CDR2 ISYDGTV (reference sequence). V shed 5 bases and J 9 bases; nucleotides not matched to a gene: 7.

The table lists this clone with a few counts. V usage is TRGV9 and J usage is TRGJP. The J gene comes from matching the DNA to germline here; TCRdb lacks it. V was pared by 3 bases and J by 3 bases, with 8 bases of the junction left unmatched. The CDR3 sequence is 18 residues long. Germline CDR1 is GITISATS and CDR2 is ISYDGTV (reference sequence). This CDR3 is CALWETKPQELGKKIKVF. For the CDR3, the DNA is TGTGCCTTGTGGGAGACTAAACCGCAAGAGTTGGGCAAAAAAATCAAGGTATTT.

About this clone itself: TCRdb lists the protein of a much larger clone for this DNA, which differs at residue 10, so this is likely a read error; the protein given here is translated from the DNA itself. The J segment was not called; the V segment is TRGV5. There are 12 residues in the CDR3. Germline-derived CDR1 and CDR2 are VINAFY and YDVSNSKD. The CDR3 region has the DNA TGTGCCACCTGGACAGGTTATTATAAGGAACTCTTT. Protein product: CATWTGYYKELF.

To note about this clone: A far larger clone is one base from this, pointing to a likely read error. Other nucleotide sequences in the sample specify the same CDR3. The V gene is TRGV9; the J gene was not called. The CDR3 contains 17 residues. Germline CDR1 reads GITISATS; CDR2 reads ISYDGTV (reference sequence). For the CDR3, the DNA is TGTGCCTTGTGGGAGGAACAGCAAGAGTTGGGCAAAAAAATCAAGGTGTTT. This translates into CALWEEQQELGKKIKVF.

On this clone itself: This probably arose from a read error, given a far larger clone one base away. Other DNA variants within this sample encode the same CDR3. This CDR3 is CATWDALPPHSSDWIKTF. DNA for the CDR3: TGTGCTACCTGGGACGCCCTCCCCCCTCATAGTAGTGATTGGATCAAGACGTTT. The V call is TRGV3, the J call TRGJP2. The CDR3 extends over 18 amino acids. Germline CDR1 and CDR2: VTNTFY and YDVSTARD (reference sequence).

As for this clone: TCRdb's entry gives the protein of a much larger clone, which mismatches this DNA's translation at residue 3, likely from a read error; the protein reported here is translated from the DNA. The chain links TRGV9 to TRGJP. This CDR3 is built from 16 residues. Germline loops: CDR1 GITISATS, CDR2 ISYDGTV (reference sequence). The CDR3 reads CASWENEELGKKIKVF. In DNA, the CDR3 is TGTGCCTCGTGGGAGAATGAAGAGTTGGGCAAAAAAATCAAGGTATTT.

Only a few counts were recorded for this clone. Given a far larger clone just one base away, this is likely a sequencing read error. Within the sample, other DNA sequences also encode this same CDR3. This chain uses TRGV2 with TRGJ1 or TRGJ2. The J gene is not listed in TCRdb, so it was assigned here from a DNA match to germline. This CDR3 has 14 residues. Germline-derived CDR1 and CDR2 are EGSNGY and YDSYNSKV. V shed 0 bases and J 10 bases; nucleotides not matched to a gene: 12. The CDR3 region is CATWDGRSRTKKLF. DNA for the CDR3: TGTGCCACCTGGGACGGGCGATCGAGGACCAAGAAACTCTTT.

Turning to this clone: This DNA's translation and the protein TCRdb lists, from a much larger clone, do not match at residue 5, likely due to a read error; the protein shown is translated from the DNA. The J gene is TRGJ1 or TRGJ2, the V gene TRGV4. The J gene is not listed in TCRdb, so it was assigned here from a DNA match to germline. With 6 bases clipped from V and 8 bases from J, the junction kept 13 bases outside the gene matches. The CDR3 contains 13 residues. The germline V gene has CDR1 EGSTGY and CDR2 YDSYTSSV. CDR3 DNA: TGTGCCACCTGGAATTACGGCGAAGATAAGAAACTCTTT. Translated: CATWNYGEDKKLF.

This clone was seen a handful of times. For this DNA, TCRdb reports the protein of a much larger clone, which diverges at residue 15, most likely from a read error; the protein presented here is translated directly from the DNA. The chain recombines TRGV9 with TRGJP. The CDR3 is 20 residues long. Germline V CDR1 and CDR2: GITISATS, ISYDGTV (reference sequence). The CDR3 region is CALWEVVSKDRELGEKIKVF. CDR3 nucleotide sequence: TGTGCCTTGTGGGAGGTCGTCTCAAAAGATCGAGAGTTGGGCGAAAAAATCAAGGTATTT.

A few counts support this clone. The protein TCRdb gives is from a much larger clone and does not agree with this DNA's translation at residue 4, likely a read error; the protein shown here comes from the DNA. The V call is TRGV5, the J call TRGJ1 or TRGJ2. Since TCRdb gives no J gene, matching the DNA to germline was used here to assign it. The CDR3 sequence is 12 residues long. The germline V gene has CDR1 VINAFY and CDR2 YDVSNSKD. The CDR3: CATRDTVYKKLF. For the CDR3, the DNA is TGTGCCACCCGGGACACCGTTTATAAGAAACTCTTT.

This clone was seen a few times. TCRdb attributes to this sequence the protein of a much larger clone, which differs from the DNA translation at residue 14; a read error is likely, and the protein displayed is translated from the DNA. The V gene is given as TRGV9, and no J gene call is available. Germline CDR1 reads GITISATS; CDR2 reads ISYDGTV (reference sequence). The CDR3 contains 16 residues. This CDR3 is CALWEGQELGKKIRVF. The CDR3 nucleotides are TGTGCCTTGTGGGAGGGCCAAGAGTTGGGCAAAAAAATCAGGGTATTT.

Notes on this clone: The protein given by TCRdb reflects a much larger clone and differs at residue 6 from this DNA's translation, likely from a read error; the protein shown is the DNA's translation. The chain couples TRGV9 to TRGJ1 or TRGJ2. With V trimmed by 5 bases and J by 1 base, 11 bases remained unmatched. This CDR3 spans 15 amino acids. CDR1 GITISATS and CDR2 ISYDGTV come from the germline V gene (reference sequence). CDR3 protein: CALWGLPLNYYKKLF. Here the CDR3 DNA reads TGTGCCTTGTGGGGTCTGCCCCTCAATTATTATAAGAAACTCTTT.

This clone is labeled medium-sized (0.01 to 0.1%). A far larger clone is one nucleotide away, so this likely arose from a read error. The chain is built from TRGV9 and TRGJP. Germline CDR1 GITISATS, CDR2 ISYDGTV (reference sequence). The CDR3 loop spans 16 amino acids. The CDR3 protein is CALWEPQELGKKIEVF. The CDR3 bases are TGTGCCTTGTGGGAACCACAAGAGTTGGGCAAAAAAATCGAGGTATTT.

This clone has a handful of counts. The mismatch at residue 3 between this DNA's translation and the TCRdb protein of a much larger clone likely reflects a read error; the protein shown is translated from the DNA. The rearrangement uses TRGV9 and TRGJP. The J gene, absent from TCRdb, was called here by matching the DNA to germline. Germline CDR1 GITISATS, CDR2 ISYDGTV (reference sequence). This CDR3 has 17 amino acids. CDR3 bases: TGTGCCTCGTGGGAGCAAAGGCAAGAGTTGGGCAAAAAAATCAAGGTATTT. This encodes CASWEQRQELGKKIKVF.

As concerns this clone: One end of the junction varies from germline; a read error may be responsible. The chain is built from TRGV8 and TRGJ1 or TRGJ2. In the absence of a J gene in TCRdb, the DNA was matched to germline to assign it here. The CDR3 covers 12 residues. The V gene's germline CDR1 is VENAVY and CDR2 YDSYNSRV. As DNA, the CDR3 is TGTGCCATCTGGGATCATTATTATAAGAAACTCTTT. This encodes CAIWDHYYKKLF.

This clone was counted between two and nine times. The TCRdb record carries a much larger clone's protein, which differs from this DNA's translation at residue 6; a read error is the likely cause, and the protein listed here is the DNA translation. CDR3 in DNA: TGTGCCTTGTGGGAGGCGGCTCGTCCCCAAGAGTTGGGCAAAAAAATCAAGGTATTT. It is translated as CALWEAARPQELGKKIKVF. The gene calls are TRGV9 and TRGJP. The CDR3 runs to 19 residues. Germline CDR1 and CDR2: GITISATS and ISYDGTV (reference sequence). After removal of 2 bases from V and 4 bases from J, the junction contained 11 bases not matched to a gene.

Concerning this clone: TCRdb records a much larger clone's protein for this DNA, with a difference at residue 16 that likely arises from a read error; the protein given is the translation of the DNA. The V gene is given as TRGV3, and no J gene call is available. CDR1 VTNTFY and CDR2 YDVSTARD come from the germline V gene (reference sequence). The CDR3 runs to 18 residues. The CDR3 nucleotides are TGTGCCACCTGGGTCCCAAGGCCACAAGAGTTGGGCAAAAAAATCAGGGTATTT. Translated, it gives CATWVPRPQELGKKIRVF.

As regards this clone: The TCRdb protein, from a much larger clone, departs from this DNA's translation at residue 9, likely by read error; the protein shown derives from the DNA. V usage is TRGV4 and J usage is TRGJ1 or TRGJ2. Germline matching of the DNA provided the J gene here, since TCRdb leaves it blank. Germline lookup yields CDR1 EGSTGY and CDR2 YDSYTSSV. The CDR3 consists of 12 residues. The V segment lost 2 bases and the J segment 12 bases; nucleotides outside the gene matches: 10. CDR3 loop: CATWDEESRKLF. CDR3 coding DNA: TGTGCCACCTGGGATGAGGAAAGTAGGAAACTCTTT.

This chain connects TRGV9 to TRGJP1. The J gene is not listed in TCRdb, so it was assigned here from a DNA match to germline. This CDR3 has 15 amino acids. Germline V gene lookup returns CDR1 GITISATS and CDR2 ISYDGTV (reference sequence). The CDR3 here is CACGSLNTTGWFKIF. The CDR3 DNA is TGTGCTTGTGGGAGCCTGAATACCACTGGTTGGTTCAAGATATTT.

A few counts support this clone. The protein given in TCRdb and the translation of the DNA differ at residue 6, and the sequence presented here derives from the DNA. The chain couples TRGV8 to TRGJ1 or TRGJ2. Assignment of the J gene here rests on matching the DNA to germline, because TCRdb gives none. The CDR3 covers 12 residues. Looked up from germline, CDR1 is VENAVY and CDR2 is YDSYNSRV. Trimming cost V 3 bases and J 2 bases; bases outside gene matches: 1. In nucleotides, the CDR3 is TGTGCCACCTGGGATCATTATTATAAGAAACTCTTT. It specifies CATWDHYYKKLF.

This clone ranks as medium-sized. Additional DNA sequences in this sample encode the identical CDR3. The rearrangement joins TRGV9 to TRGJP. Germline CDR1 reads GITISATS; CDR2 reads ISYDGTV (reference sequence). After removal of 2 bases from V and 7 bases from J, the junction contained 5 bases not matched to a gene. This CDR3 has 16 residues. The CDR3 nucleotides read TGTGCCTTGTGGGAGGCCGCCGAGTTGGGCAAAAAAATCAAGGTATTT. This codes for CALWEAAELGKKIKVF.